The 25 T cell receptor beta chains given below trace back to one sample, sequenced in a study of identical twins. MiXCR, applied by TCRdb to the 5' RACE reads, yields one record per CDR3 protein. The sample comprises roughly 1,500,000 distinct CDR3 sequences, about 31% of which are singletons, and approximately 0.25% rests with the top ten. Sequencing was performed on cord blood. These receptors were collected from a newborn girl in good health.

This chain links TRBV20-1 with TRBJ2-1; TRBD1 is a possible D gene (6 bases). V lost 3 bases, J lost 5 bases, and 11 bases lay in between. Per the germline V gene, CDR1 is DFQATT and CDR2 is SNEGSKA (reference sequence). The CDR3 is made up of 13 amino acids. The CDR3 here is CSASRGHHNEQFF. CDR3 in DNA: TGCAGTGCTAGCAGGGGACATCACAATGAGCAGTTCTTC.

The chain combines TRBV28 with TRBJ1-5; D is unclear. V was clipped by 5 bases and J by 2 bases, with 13 bases between them. The length of the CDR3 is 15 residues. Germline assignment: CDR1 MDHEN and CDR2 SYDVKM. Here the CDR3 DNA reads TGTGCCAGCAGTCCCACCATCAGCCGCAATCAGCCCCAGCATTTT. Translated, it gives CASSPTISRNQPQHF.

This clonotype was counted a few times. This chain uses TRBV9 with TRBJ2-1, with 9 bases aligning to TRBD2. Trimming took 4 bases from V and 0 from J; bases not matched to a gene: 8. Germline CDR1 reads SGDLS; CDR2 reads YYNGEE. This CDR3 is built from 17 residues. The CDR3 DNA follows: TGTGCCAGCAGCCTCCGACTAGCGGTTAGCTCCTACAATGAGCAGTTCTTC. Translated, it gives CASSLRLAVSSYNEQFF.

J is TRBJ2-4 and V is TRBV27, with 8 nucleotides matching TRBD2. The end of the DNA aligns better with TRBJ2-7, so the J call may be wrong. This CDR3 spans 15 amino acids. Germline CDR1 is MNHEY and CDR2 is SMNVEV (reference sequence). The CDR3 is CASSWTGGASYEQYF. The CDR3 bases are TGTGCCAGCAGTTGGACGGGAGGGGCGAGCTACGAGCAGTACTTC.

This clonotype was seen many times. V is TRBV28 and J is TRBJ2-3; D is perhaps TRBD2 (5 bases). The CDR3 loop spans 17 amino acids. Germline V gene data show CDR1 as MDHEN and CDR2 as SYDVKM. Trimming cost V 5 bases and J 2 bases, with 20 bases left between them. CDR3 bases: TGTGCCAGCAGTCCAACGAGCGGAGTAGGGTACACAGATACGCAGTATTTT. It codes for CASSPTSGVGYTDTQYF.

This rearrangement joins TRBV7-2 to TRBJ2-5, with no clear D. The J call may be in error: the DNA end matches TRBJ2-7 better. This CDR3 has 14 amino acids. The germline CDR1 and CDR2 sequences are SGHTA and FQGNSA. The CDR3 DNA reads TGTGCCAGCAGCTTAGCGCTTTGGGACTACGAGCAGTACTTC. Translation gives CASSLALWDYEQYF.

DNA of the CDR3: TGTGCCAGCAGTCCAAAACTAGCGGGGAGCGGTAAAGAGCAGTTCTTC. Translating gives CASSPKLAGSGKEQFF. The genes are TRBV12-3 or TRBV12-4 and TRBJ2-1; 10 nucleotides align to TRBD2. The CDR3 has 16 amino acids. V gave up 5 bases and J gave up 10 bases; unmatched junction bases: 14.

This rearrangement joins TRBV19 to TRBJ1-2, with 7 bases identical to TRBD1. The V gene's germline CDR1 is LNHDA and CDR2 SQIVND (reference sequence). V lost 9 bases, J lost 0 bases, and 13 bases stayed unmatched. The CDR3 sequence is 16 residues long. CDR3: CARFPDIQGTNYGYTF. CDR3 nucleotide sequence: TGTGCCAGATTTCCCGATATACAGGGGACTAACTATGGCTACACCTTC.

This clonotype was picked up one time. The chain employs TRBV28 and TRBJ2-7, with 8 positions matching TRBD2. Germline V gene data show CDR1 as MDHEN and CDR2 as SYDVKM. The CDR3 runs to 12 residues. For the CDR3, the DNA is TGTGCAGCACGGACTAGCAACTACGAGCAGTACTTC. Translating gives CAARTSNYEQYF.

V gene TRBV27 combines with J gene TRBJ2-7; D unresolved. Germline V CDR1 and CDR2: MNHEY, SMNVEV (reference sequence). This CDR3 spans 13 amino acids. Trimming shortened V by 5 bases and J by 3 bases, and 11 bases separated the two germline ends. The CDR3 loop reads CASSLDGVYEQYF. In DNA form, the CDR3 reads TGTGCCAGCAGTCTGGACGGAGTCTACGAGCAGTACTTC.

The DNA for the CDR3 is TGCAGCGTTGATCGGGACGGAACCTACGAGCAGTACTTC. It translates to CSVDRDGTYEQYF. The gene calls are TRBV29-1 and TRBJ2-7; D assignment may be TRBD1 or TRBD2 (5 bases each). From germline, CDR1 is SQVTM and CDR2 ANQGSEA. V dropped 3 bases and J dropped 2 bases, with 11 bases sitting between them. This CDR3 has 13 amino acids.

The V and J genes are TRBV20-1 and TRBJ2-5, with 7 bases that match TRBD2. The CDR3 has 15 residues. With V trimmed by 5 bases and J by 1 base, 10 bases remained unmatched. Germline V gene data show CDR1 as DFQATT and CDR2 as SNEGSKA (reference sequence). CDR3 nucleotides: TGCAGTGCTGGAAGGTGGAGCGGGACCCAAGAGACCCAGTACTTC. It yields the protein CSAGRWSGTQETQYF.

This clonotype was counted a few times. The genes are TRBV6-1 and TRBJ2-1, with 7 nucleotides matching TRBD1. Trimming at V came to 10 bases and at J to 6 bases, leaving 3 bases not matched to a gene. The germline V gene encodes CDR1 MNHNS and CDR2 SASEGT. This CDR3 contains 11 residues. CDR3 nucleotides: TGTGCCACGGCAGGGGGCAATGAGCAGTTCTTC. It codes for CATAGGNEQFF.

This clonotype was observed a handful of times. The chain uses TRBV11-1 and TRBJ2-5; no clear D gene. Germline V lookup: CDR1 SGHAT, CDR2 FQDESV (reference sequence). V dropped 3 bases and J dropped 2 bases, with 10 bases sitting between them. The CDR3 is 14 residues long. As DNA, the CDR3 is TGTGCCAGCAGCTTCGGTCCCAATCAAGAGACCCAGTACTTC. This sequence encodes CASSFGPNQETQYF. Drawing the rest from reference TRBV11-1 and TRBJ2-5, the complete variable domain is EAEVAQSPRYKITEKSQAVAFWCDPISGHATLYWYRQILGQGPELLVQFQDESVVDDSQLPKDRFSAERLKGVDSTLKIQPAELGDSAMYLCASSFGPNQETQYFGPGTRLLVL.

The chain has TRBV11-2 and TRBJ2-2; 9 positions match TRBD1. Germline-derived CDR1 and CDR2 are SGHAT and FQNNGV. Trimming took 0 bases from V and 9 from J; bases not matched to a gene: 11. CDR3 length: 17 amino acids. This CDR3 reads CASSLDWGQGRRRELFF. For the CDR3, the DNA is TGTGCCAGCAGCTTAGATTGGGGACAGGGAAGGAGGAGGGAGCTGTTTTTT.

This clonotype was recorded a few times. V usage is TRBV28 and J usage is TRBJ2-1; TRBD2 matches at 14 bases. The CDR3 runs to 16 residues. Germline lookup yields CDR1 MDHEN and CDR2 SYDVKM. V trimming: 6 bases; J trimming: 8 bases; junction bases outside the gene matches: 9. The CDR3 sequence: CASSPGLAGEYDEQFF. The CDR3 DNA is TGTGCCAGCAGCCCGGGACTAGCGGGAGAATACGATGAGCAGTTCTTC.

The genes are TRBV20-1 and TRBJ2-1; D possibly corresponds to TRBD2 (5 bases). This CDR3 contains 16 residues. The germline V gene has CDR1 DFQATT and CDR2 SNEGSKA (reference sequence). Trimming cost V 0 bases and J 1 base, with 13 bases left between them. The CDR3: CSAREPRGLSYNEQFF. CDR3 nucleotides: TGCAGTGCTAGAGAGCCCCGGGGTCTATCCTACAATGAGCAGTTCTTC.

This clonotype was picked up a small number of times. The gene calls are TRBV19 and TRBJ2-7; maybe TRBD1 (6 bases). The CDR3 sequence is 14 residues long. V lost 5 bases, J lost 1 base, and 12 bases lay in between. The germline CDR1 and CDR2 sequences are LNHDA and SQIVND (reference sequence). CDR3 sequence (DNA): TGTGCCAGTAGTTCCCCCGGGACATCCTACGAGCAGTACTTC. Its protein is CASSSPGTSYEQYF. Full variable domain (outside the CDR3, taken from reference TRBV19 and TRBJ2-7): DGGITQSPKYLFRKEGQNVTLSCEQNLNHDAMYWYRQDPGQGLRLIYYSQIVNDFQKGDIAEGYSVSREKKESFPLTVTSAQKNPTAFYLCASSSPGTSYEQYFGPGTRLTVT.

The V gene is TRBV5-4, the J gene TRBJ2-1; D might be TRBD1 or TRBD2, each matching 5 bases. The V gene lost 3 bases and the J gene lost 7 bases, with 14 bases spanning the gap. The CDR3 extends over 14 amino acids. Germline assignment: CDR1 SGHNT and CDR2 YYREEE (reference sequence). The DNA of the CDR3 is TGTGCCAGCAGCTGGGACCGATACTCGAATGAGCAGTTCTTC. Protein sequence: CASSWDRYSNEQFF.

The gene calls are TRBV19 and TRBJ2-7; TRBD1 matches at 8 bases. The junction had 1 base not matched to a gene; V was cut back by 4 bases and J by 2 bases. From germline, CDR1 is LNHDA and CDR2 SQIVND (reference sequence). The CDR3 runs 13 residues. Here the CDR3 reads CASSTGGAYEQYF. The CDR3 coding sequence is TGTGCCAGTAGTACAGGGGGCGCCTACGAGCAGTACTTC.

Only a few counts were recorded for this clonotype. V is TRBV28 and J is TRBJ2-5, with 9 bases identical to TRBD2. This CDR3 has 15 residues. The V gene end was trimmed by 1 base and the J gene end by 11 bases; junction bases not matched to a gene: 11. Germline values: CDR1 MDHEN, CDR2 SYDVKM. The CDR3 is CASSLLSAGGMEQYF. The DNA for the CDR3 is TGTGCCAGCAGTTTATTGTCGGCGGGAGGGATGGAACAGTACTTC.

This clonotype was seen more than once but under ten times. V gene TRBV28 combines with J gene TRBJ2-7; 7 positions agree with TRBD2. The CDR3 spans 13 residues. Germline CDR1 reads MDHEN; CDR2 reads SYDVKM. Trimming at V came to 3 bases and at J to 6 bases, leaving 5 bases not matched to a gene. The CDR3 is CASSFIAGSEQYF. Here the CDR3 DNA reads TGTGCCAGCAGTTTTATAGCGGGTAGCGAGCAGTACTTC.

J is TRBJ2-7 and V is TRBV20-1, with D maybe TRBD2 (6 bases). The CDR3 consists of 13 residues. CDR1 and CDR2 from the germline V gene are DFQATT and SNEGSKA (reference sequence). The V gene lost 6 bases and the J gene lost 2 bases, with 14 bases spanning the gap. For the CDR3, the DNA is TGCAGTGCCACAAGCGGGTCAGCCTACGAGCAGTACTTC. Amino acid sequence: CSATSGSAYEQYF.

This chain joins TRBV3-1 and TRBJ1-2; 8 nucleotides agree with TRBD1. Germline values: CDR1 LGHDT, CDR2 YNNKEL (reference sequence). With 3 bases clipped from V and 8 bases from J, the junction kept 5 bases outside the gene matches. There are 13 residues in the CDR3. The CDR3 loop is CASSHQGARGYTF. Here the CDR3 DNA reads TGTGCCAGCAGCCACCAGGGGGCGCGGGGCTACACCTTC.

The V and J genes are TRBV2 and TRBJ2-1, with 8 bases lining up with TRBD1. Germline CDR1 SNHLY, CDR2 FYNNEI. The CDR3 length is 13 residues. J was trimmed by 9 bases and V by 4 bases; bases with no gene match: 5. The CDR3 DNA reads as TGTGCCAGCAGTGGGACAGGGTTTGGTGAGCAGTTCTTC. Its translation: CASSGTGFGEQFF.